The 7 T cell receptor beta chains below were found in one sample sequenced in a study of cytomegalovirus exposure and HLA in healthy donors. Amplification used 60 Vbeta primers and 13 Jbeta primers. Repertoires were generated with immunoSEQ multiplex PCR, while TCRdb's copy carries only in-frame clones and drops some. There are around 200,000 clones in the sample; 70% to 85% occur only once, and around 1.7% lies in the top ten. Sequenced sample: PBMCs. These receptors originate from a middle-aged man in good health and CMV-seronegative.

This chain uses TRBV27 with TRBJ2-2; TRBD2 matches at 16 bases. This CDR3 has 17 amino acids. Germline V CDR1 and CDR2: MNHEY, SMNVEV (reference sequence). Trimming cost V 5 bases and J 5 bases; bases outside gene matches: 5. The CDR3 DNA is TGTGCCAGCAGTACCTCGGGACTAGCGGGGGGGACCGGGGAGCTGTTTTTT. Translating it yields CASSTSGLAGGTGELFF.

The chain employs TRBV27 and TRBJ2-7; 7 bases align to TRBD1. The V gene end was trimmed by 5 bases and the J gene end by 3 bases; junction bases not matched to a gene: 13. Germline V gives CDR1 MNHEY, CDR2 SMNVEV (reference sequence). The CDR3 is 16 residues long. CDR3 nucleotides: TGTGCCAGCAGTCTCTCCGCGACAGGGCCCCACTACGAGCAGTACTTC. This gives the protein CASSLSATGPHYEQYF.

This chain joins TRBV18 and TRBJ1-1; tentative D call: TRBD1 (5 bases). Germline CDR1 KGHSH, CDR2 LQKENI. The CDR3 length is 16 residues. V dropped 0 bases and J dropped 1 base, with 12 bases sitting between them. CDR3 amino acids: CASSPPRRVGNTEAFF. CDR3 sequence (DNA): TGTGCCAGCTCACCACCGCGCAGGGTGGGGAACACTGAAGCTTTCTTT.

This clone occurred a few times. The CDR3 DNA reads as TGTGCCAGCAGCCCCTGGGACAGGGGAAATGAGCAGTTCTTC. It encodes CASSPWDRGNEQFF. This chain links TRBV9 with TRBJ2-1, with 10 bases matching TRBD1. V shed 4 bases and J 7 bases; nucleotides not matched to a gene: 5. CDR3 size: 14 residues. CDR1 and CDR2 from the germline V gene are SGDLS and YYNGEE.

The CDR3: CASSPQGTAFF. The DNA for the CDR3 is TGTGCCAGCTCACCTCAGGGCACGGCTTTCTTT. The chain combines TRBV18 with TRBJ1-1; TRBD1 is a possible D gene (5 bases). Germline-derived CDR1 and CDR2 are KGHSH and LQKENI. CDR3 length: 11 residues. V lost 3 bases and J 11 bases, leaving 10 bases between the germline ends.

The J gene is TRBJ2-2, the V gene TRBV5-1; 11 positions agree with TRBD2. The V gene end was trimmed by 4 bases and the J gene end by 0 bases; junction bases not matched to a gene: 5. The CDR3 length is 17 residues. CDR1 is SGHRS, CDR2 YFSETQ, per germline. The CDR3 protein is CASSTRTSGSNTGELFF. Written as DNA, the CDR3 is TGCGCCAGCAGCACACGGACTAGCGGGTCGAACACCGGGGAGCTGTTTTTT. The whole variable domain, filled in from reference TRBV5-1 and TRBJ2-2, reads KAGVTQTPRYLIKTRGQQVTLSCSPISGHRSVSWYQQTPGQGLQFLFEYFSETQRNKGNFPGRFSGRQFSNSRSEMNVSTLELGDSALYLCASSTRTSGSNTGELFFGEGSRLTVL.

This chain joins TRBV9 and TRBJ2-3; possible D gene TRBD1, 6 bases. The germline V and J ends were trimmed by 0 bases and 7 bases, with 15 bases remaining between them. Germline CDR1 and CDR2: SGDLS and YYNGEE. The length of the CDR3 is 15 residues. The CDR3 DNA reads as TGTGCCAGCAGCGTAGACAGGGCCCCCAGGTATACGCAGTATTTT. It codes for CASSVDRAPRYTQYF.